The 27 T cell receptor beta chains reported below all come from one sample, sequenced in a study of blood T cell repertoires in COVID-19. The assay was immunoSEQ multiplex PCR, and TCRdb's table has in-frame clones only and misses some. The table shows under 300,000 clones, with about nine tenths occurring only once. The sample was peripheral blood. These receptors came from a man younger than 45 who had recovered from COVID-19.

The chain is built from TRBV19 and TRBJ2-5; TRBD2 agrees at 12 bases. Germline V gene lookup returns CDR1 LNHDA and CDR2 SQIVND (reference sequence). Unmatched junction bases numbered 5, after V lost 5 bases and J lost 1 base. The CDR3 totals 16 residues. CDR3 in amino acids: CASSVPGLAGQETQYF. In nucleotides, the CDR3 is TGTGCCAGTAGTGTTCCGGGACTAGCGGGCCAAGAGACCCAGTACTTC.

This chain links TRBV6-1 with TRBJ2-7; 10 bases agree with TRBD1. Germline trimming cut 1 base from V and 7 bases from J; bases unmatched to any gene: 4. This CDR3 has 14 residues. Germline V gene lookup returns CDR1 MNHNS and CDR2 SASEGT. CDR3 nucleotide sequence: TGTGCCAGCAGTGAAGGGACAGGGGGTCGGGAGCAGTACTTC. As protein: CASSEGTGGREQYF.

CDR3 bases: TGTGCCAGCAGCCCCTCCGACACGAGCTCCAATTCACCCCTCCACTTT. It yields the protein CASSPSDTSSNSPLHF. The V gene is TRBV7-9, the J gene TRBJ1-6; no definite D call. The CDR3 has 16 amino acids. Trimming took off 5 bases at V and 7 bases at J, with 18 bases between the two ends. Germline V gene lookup returns CDR1 SEHNR and CDR2 FQNEAQ (reference sequence).

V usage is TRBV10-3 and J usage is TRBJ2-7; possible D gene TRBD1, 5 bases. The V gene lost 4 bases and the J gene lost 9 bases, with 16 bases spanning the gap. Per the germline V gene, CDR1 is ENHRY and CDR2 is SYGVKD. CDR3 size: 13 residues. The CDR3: CAISVQTDQGQYF. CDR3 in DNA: TGTGCCATCAGTGTCCAGACAGATCAAGGGCAGTACTTC.

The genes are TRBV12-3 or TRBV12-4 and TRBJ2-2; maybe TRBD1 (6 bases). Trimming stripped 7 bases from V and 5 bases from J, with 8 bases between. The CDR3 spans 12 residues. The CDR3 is CASITGTGELFF. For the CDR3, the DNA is TGTGCCAGCATCACAGGGACCGGGGAGCTGTTTTTT.

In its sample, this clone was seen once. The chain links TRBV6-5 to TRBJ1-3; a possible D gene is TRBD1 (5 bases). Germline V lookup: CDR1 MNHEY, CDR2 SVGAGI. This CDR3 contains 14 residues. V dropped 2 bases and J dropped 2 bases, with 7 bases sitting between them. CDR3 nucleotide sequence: TGTGCCAGCAGTTACGGGACTACTGGAAACACCATATATTTT. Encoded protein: CASSYGTTGNTIYF.

Here the CDR3 reads CASSLGGYEQYF. The CDR3 DNA sequence: TGTGCCAGCAGCCTCGGGGGCTACGAGCAGTACTTC. The chain couples TRBV14 to TRBJ2-7; D possibly corresponds to TRBD2 (6 bases). Trimming took 4 bases from V and 3 from J, leaving 7 bases between them. CDR3 length equals 12 residues. Per the germline V gene, CDR1 is SGHDN and CDR2 is FVKESK. The variable domain in full, completed from reference TRBV14 and TRBJ2-7, reads EAGVTQFPSHSVIEKGQTVTLRCDPISGHDNLYWYRRVMGKEIKFLLHFVKESKQDESGMPNNRFLAERTGGTYSTLKVQPAELEDSGVYFCASSLGGYEQYFGPGTRLTVT.

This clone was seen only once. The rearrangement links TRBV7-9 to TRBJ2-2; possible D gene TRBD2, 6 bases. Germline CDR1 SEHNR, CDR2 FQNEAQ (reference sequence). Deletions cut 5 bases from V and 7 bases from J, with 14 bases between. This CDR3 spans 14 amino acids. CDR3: CASSHYGGGGELFF. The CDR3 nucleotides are TGTGCCAGCAGCCACTATGGGGGAGGCGGGGAGCTGTTTTTT.

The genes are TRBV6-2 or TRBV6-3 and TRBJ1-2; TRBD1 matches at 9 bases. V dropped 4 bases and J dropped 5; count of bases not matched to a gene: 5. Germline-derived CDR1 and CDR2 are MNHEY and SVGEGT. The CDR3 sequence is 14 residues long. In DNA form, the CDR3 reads TGTGCCAGCAGTTCCCGGACAGGGGTTTATGGCTACACCTTC. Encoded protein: CASSSRTGVYGYTF.

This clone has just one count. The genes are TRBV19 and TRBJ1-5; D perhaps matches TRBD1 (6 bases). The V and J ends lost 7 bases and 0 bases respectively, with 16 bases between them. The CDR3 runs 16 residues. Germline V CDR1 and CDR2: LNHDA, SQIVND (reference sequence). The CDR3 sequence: CASKEDRLYSNQPQHF. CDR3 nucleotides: TGTGCCAGTAAAGAGGACAGACTCTATAGCAATCAGCCCCAGCATTTT.

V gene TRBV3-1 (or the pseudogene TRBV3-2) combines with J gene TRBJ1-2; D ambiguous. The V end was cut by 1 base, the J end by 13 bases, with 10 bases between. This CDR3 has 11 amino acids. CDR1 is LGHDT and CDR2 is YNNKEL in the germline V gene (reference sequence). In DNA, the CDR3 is TGTGCCAGCAGCCAAGTCGGAGTGGTCACCTTC. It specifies CASSQVGVVTF.

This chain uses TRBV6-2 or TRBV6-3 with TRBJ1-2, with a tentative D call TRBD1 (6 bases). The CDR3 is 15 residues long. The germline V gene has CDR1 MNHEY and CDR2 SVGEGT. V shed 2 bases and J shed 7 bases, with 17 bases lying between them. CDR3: CASSYRVRGMGGYTF. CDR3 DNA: TGTGCCAGCAGTTACCGGGTCAGGGGCATGGGTGGCTACACCTTC.

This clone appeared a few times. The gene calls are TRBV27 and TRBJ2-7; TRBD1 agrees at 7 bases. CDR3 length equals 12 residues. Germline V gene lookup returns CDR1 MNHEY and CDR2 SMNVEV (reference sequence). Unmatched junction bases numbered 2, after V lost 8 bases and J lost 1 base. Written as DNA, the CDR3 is TGTGCCAGCCGGGACAGATCCTACGAGCAGTACTTC. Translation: CASRDRSYEQYF.

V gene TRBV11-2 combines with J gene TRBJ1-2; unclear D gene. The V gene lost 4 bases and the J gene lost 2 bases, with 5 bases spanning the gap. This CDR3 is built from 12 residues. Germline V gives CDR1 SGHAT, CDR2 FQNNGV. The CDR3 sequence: CASSYENYGYTF. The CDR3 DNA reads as TGTGCCAGCAGCTATGAGAACTATGGCTACACCTTC. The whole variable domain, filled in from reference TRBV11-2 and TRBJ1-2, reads EAGVAQSPRYKIIEKRQSVAFWCNPISGHATLYWYQQILGQGPKLLIQFQNNGVVDDSQLPKDRFSAERLKGVDSTLKIQPAKLEDSAVYLCASSYENYGYTFGSGTRLTVV.

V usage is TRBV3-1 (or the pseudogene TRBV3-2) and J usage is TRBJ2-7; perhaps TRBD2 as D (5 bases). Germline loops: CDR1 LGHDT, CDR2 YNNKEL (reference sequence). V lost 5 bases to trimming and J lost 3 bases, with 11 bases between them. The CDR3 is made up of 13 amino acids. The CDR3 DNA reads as TGTGCCAGCAGCTCAAGCGGAATCTACGAGCAGTACTTC. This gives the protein CASSSSGIYEQYF.

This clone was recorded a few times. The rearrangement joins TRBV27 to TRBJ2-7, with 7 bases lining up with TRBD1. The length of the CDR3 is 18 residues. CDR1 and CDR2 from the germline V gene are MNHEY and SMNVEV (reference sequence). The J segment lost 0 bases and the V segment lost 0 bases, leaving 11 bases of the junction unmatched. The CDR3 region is CASSLSYTGVYSSYEQYF. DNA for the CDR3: TGTGCCAGCAGTTTATCGTATACAGGGGTATACTCCTCCTACGAGCAGTACTTC.

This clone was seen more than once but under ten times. The CDR3 DNA reads TGTGCCAGTAGTACCCGATCGGGGGTCGAGCAGTACTTC. It specifies CASSTRSGVEQYF. This sequence joins TRBV19 and TRBJ2-7, with D perhaps matching TRBD2 (6 bases). V was trimmed by 4 bases and J by 6 bases, leaving 13 bases between them. Germline assignment: CDR1 LNHDA and CDR2 SQIVND (reference sequence). This CDR3 contains 13 residues.

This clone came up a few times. This chain's CDR3 is CASSFAGKNTEAFF. The DNA of the CDR3 is TGTGCCAGCAGTTTTGCGGGGAAAAATACTGAAGCTTTCTTT. V usage is TRBV25-1 and J usage is TRBJ1-1; D is unresolved. CDR3 length: 14 residues. Germline V gives CDR1 MGHDK, CDR2 SYGVNS. V was clipped by 5 bases and J by 5 bases, with 15 bases between them.

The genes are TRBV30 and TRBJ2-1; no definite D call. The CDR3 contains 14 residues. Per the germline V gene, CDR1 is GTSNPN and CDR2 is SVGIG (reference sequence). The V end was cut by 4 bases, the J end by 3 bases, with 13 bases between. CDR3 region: CAWIVTEFYNEQFF. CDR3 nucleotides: TGTGCCTGGATTGTAACGGAGTTCTACAATGAGCAGTTCTTC.

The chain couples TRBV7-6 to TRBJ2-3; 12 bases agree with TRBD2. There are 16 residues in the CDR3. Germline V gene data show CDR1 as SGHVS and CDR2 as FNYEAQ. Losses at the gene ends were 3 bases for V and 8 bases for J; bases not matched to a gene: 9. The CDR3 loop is CASSFASGGALATQYF. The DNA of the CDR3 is TGTGCCAGCAGCTTCGCTAGCGGGGGGGCGCTTGCTACGCAGTATTTT.

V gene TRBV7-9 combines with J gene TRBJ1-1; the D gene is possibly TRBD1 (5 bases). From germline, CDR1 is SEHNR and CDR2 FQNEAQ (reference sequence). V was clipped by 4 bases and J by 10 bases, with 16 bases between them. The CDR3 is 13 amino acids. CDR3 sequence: CASSSSGNGGAFF. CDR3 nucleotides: TGTGCCAGCAGCTCCTCGGGGAACGGGGGAGCTTTCTTT.

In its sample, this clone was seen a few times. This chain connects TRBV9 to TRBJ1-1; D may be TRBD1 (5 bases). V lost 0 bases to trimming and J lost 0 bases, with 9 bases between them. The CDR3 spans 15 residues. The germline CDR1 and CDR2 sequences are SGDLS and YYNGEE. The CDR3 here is CASSVGAGMNTEAFF. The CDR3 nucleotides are TGTGCCAGCAGCGTAGGGGCAGGGATGAACACTGAAGCTTTCTTT.

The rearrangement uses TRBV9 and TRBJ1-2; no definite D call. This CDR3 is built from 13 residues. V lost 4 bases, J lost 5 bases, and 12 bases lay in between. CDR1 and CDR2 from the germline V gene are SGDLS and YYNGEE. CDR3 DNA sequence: TGTGCCAGCAGCTTTGGTCAGGATTATGGCTACACCTTC. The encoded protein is CASSFGQDYGYTF.

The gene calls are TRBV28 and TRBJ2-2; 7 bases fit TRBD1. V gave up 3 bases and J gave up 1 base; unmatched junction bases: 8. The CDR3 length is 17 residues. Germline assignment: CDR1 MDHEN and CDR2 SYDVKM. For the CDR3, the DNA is TGTGCCAGCAGTTTTCACCCGGGACAGTGGAACACCGGGGAGCTGTTTTTT. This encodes CASSFHPGQWNTGELFF. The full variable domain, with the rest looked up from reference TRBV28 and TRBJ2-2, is DVKVTQSSRYLVKRTGEKVFLECVQDMDHENMFWYRQDPGLGLRLIYFSYDVKMKEKGDIPEGYSVSREKKERFSLILESASTNQTSMYLCASSFHPGQWNTGELFFGEGSRLTVL.

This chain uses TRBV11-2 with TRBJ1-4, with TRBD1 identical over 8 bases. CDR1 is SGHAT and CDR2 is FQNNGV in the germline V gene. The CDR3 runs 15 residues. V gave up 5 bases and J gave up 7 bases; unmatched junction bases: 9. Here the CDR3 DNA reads TGTGCCAGCAGCGAGAACAGGGGGTCGAGTGAAAAACTGTTTTTT. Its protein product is CASSENRGSSEKLFF.

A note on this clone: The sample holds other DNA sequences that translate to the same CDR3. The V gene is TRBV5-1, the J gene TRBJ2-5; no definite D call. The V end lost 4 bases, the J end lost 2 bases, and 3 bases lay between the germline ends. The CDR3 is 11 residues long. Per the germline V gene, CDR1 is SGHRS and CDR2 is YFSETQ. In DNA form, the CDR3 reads TGCGCCAGCAGCCTTCAAGAGACCCAGTACTTC. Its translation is CASSLQETQYF.

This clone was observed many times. CDR3 coding DNA: TGTGCCAGCAGTGAATCGCGACAGGGGGCTTCTGGAAACACCATATATTTT. This encodes CASSESRQGASGNTIYF. J is TRBJ1-3 and V is TRBV25-1; 10 bases are a match to TRBD1. There are 17 residues in the CDR3. Trimming cost V 1 base and J 1 base; bases outside gene matches: 4. The germline V gene encodes CDR1 MGHDK and CDR2 SYGVNS. The full variable domain, completed using reference TRBV25-1 and TRBJ1-3, is EADIYQTPRYLVIGTGKKITLECSQTMGHDKMYWYQQDPGMELHLIHYSYGVNSTEKGDLSSESTVSRIRTEHFPLTLESARPSHTSQYLCASSESRQGASGNTIYFGEGSWLTVV.